This TCR beta chain was sequenced during a study of cytomegalovirus exposure and HLA in healthy donors. Study background: Earlier, 200 million or so T cells were analyzed, and 117 million unique TCR beta sequences were found among them. Overall study results and limits: Several of the most significant clusters appeared linked to common viral pathogens, based on a later analysis. In vitro experiments confirmed that a few CMV-associated chains were specific for CMV antigens. An analysis done earlier found most TCR beta V segments productive about 87% or about 30% of the time.

Germline lookup yields CDR1 LNHDA and CDR2 SQIVND (reference sequence). The CDR3 runs to 14 residues. V lost 5 bases, J lost 1 base, and 11 bases lay in between. The PCR ran on 60 Vbeta and 13 Jbeta primers. Sequencing was performed with immunoSEQ multiplex PCR; in TCRdb, only in-frame clones are kept and a portion is missing. The sample shows around 130,000 clones, about two thirds of them seen only once. Concerning this clone: Its antigen is unidentified.

The receptor's source is a woman aged 55-69 years in good health and CMV-seropositive. The material sequenced was PBMCs. This chain joins TRBV19 and TRBJ1-1; no reliable D call. The CDR3 DNA is TGTGCCAGTAGTGCCCAGGCCGGGAACACTGAAGCTTTCTTT. The encoded protein is CASSAQAGNTEAFF.